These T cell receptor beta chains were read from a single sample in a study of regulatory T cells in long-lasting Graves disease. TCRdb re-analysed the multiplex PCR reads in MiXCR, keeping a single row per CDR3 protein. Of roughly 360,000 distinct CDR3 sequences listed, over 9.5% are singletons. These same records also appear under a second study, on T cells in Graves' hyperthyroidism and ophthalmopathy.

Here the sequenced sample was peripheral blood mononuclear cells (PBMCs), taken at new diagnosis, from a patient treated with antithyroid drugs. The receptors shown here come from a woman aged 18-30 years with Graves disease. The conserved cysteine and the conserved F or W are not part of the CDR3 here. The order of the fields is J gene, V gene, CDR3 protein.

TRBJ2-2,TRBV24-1,ATSDFRVRTGELF
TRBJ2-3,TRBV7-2,ASRVDSTDTQY
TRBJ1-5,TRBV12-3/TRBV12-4,ASSPTGGKDQPQH
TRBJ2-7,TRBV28,ASNSLELAYEQY
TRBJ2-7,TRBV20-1,SARGAAGRDPTGYEQY
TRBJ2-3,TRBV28,ASSSPLGQITDTQY
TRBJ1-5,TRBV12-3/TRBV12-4,ASSSLGQEYSNQPQH
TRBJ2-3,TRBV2,ASSERGPPRPDTQY
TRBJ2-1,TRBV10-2,ASSEGVEQF
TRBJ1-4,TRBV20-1,SARRTASNEKLF
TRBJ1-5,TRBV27,ASGERNQPQH
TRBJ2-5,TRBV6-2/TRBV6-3,ASRNPNLGRAQETQY
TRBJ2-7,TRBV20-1,SARGLAESSYEQY
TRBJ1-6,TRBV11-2,ASSGKKPGPWSYSPLH
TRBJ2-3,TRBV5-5,ASRYRDPTDTQY
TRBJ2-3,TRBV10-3,ATRDSTDTQY
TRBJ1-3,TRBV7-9,ASSTRTGAGNTIY
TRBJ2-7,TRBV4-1,ASSRTVPYYEQY
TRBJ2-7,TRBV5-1,ASSFEGPSYEQY
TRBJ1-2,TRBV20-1,SARGQGGSYGYT
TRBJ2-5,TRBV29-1,SVVPETQY
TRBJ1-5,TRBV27,ASSLWGRSNQPQH
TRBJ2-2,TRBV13,ASSFGDGELF
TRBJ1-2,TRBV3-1,ASSQDSGVKAEDYGYT
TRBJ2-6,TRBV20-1,SASGGRGLGANVLT
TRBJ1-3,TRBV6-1,ATFQGSSGNTIY
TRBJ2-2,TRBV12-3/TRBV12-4,ASSVQGLDTGELF
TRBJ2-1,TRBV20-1,SATTSGRAGEQF
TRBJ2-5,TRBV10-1,ASSDQKGLAGETQY
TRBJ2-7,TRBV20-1,SARAWGTSVGEQY
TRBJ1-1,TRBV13,ASSLIRWGSPNTEAF
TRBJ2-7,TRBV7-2,ASSLSQREVYEQY
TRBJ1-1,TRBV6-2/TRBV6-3,ASSYTGVRDFLRGTEAF
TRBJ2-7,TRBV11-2,ASSPKGRASEQY
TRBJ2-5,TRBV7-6,ASSFLAGVETQY
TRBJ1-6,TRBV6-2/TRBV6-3,ASSYRGGGSGSPLH
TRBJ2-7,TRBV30,AWSGSFEQY
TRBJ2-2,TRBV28,AGPSGTPNTGELF
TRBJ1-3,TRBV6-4,ASTDRAGNTIY
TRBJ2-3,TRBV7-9,ASSSRDRGADTQY
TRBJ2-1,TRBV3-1,ASSQARSNEQF
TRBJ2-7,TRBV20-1,SASGWQEATYEQY
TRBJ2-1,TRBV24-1,ATSDPQGAYNEQF
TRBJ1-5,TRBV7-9,ASSLGQGSWQPQH
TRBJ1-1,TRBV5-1,ASSFTGTPNTEAF
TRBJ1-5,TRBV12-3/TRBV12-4,ASNKLNQPQH
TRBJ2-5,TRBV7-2,ASSLVRRPVKETQY
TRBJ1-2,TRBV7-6,ASSPLGAYGYT
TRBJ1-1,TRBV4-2,ASNTEEGDTEAF
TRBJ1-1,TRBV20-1,SATDSPKAF
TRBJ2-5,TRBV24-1,ATSASWGAVETQY
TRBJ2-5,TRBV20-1,SARDVMAGNGEETQY
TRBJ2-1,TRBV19,ASSRGGQGTGSYNEQF
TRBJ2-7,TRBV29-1,SVATERGSYEQY
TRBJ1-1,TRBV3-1,ASSPGGGAMNTEAF
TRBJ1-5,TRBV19,ASSEGTGGRQPQH
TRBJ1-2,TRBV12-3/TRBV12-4,ASSLGGVMNYGYT
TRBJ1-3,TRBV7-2,ASSLLEPGNTIY